This T cell receptor beta chain appears in the sequencing data of a study of cytomegalovirus exposure and HLA in healthy donors. Although they were nominally healthy when sampled, donors likely had unrecorded immune exposures. The study ran its PCR with 60 Vbeta and 13 Jbeta primers. TCRdb's table, derived via immunoSEQ multiplex PCR, lists solely in-frame clones and lacks some. The sample table sets out about 88,000 clones. Overall study findings and caveats: A later analysis reportedly found fewer N-insertions in an Asian-associated ancestry cluster than the approximately 660-donor mean. In terms of immune exposure information, only CMV serostatus was available.

A note on this clone: What it recognizes is unknown.

This clonotype was obtained from a girl aged 10 to 17 in good health and CMV-seropositive. The sequencing input was PBMCs.

CDR3 bases: TGCAGCGATGACAGGGGTGGGGACGTTGCGGCCTACGAGCAGTACTTC. This codes for CSDDRGGDVAAYEQYF. The J gene is TRBJ2-7, the V gene TRBV29-1, with TRBD1 identical over 8 bases. Germline V gene lookup returns CDR1 SQVTM and CDR2 ANQGSEA. The junction had 16 bases not matched to a gene; V was cut back by 7 bases and J by 2 bases. The CDR3 has 16 residues.